This TCR beta chain is from a study of cytomegalovirus exposure and HLA in healthy donors. PCR primers comprised 60 Vbeta and 13 Jbeta primers. The assay was immunoSEQ multiplex PCR, and TCRdb's table has in-frame clones only and misses some. Of 100,000 to 150,000 clones listed, roughly 68% are singletons. Findings and caveats of the study: There were 164 TCR beta chains listed as cytomegalovirus-associated.

CDR3 size: 15 residues. Germline values: CDR1 SNHLY, CDR2 FYNNEI. The V and J ends lost 5 bases and 4 bases respectively, with 15 bases between them. This clone has just a few counts. Its antigen is not known. Sequencing was performed on PBMCs. The chain carries TRBV2 and TRBJ1-5; D ambiguous. This TCR was recovered from a woman between 45 and 60 years old in good health and CMV-seropositive. The CDR3 protein is CASSYGSDTNQPQHF. CDR3 DNA: TGTGCCAGCAGTTACGGGTCAGATACGAATCAGCCCCAGCATTTT.